The 28 T cell receptor beta chains listed next were all sequenced from one sample in a study of blood T cell repertoires in COVID-19. The protocol was immunoSEQ multiplex PCR, while the TCRdb copy is restricted to in-frame clones and leaves out a portion. The sample lists 200,000 to 250,000 clones, around 80% occurring once. The sequenced sample consisted of peripheral blood. The receptor set was obtained from a man in his thirties or forties with active or convalescent COVID-19.

The chain joins TRBV7-7 to TRBJ2-1, with D unresolved. There are 13 residues in the CDR3. In germline, CDR1 is SSHAT, CDR2 FNYEAQ (reference sequence). Trimming left V 2 bases short and J 7 bases short, with 9 bases between. The CDR3 sequence: CASSLSNSNEQFF. CDR3 in DNA: TGTGCCAGCAGCTTATCCAACAGTAATGAGCAGTTCTTC.

V is TRBV6-6 and J is TRBJ1-4, with D tentatively TRBD1 (5 bases). CDR1 MNHNY and CDR2 SVGAGI come from the germline V gene (reference sequence). The CDR3 is made up of 15 amino acids. V was trimmed by 6 bases and J by 4 bases, leaving 15 bases between them. For the CDR3, the DNA is TGTGCCAGCAGCCCAGGGCGGGGTAGTAATGAAAAACTGTTTTTT. Encoded protein: CASSPGRGSNEKLFF.

The gene calls are TRBV6-4 and TRBJ2-2, with D perhaps TRBD1 (5 bases). Germline CDR1 MRHNA, CDR2 SNTAGT. This CDR3 has 13 residues. V was trimmed by 4 bases and J by 2 bases, leaving 5 bases between them. The DNA of the CDR3 is TGTGCCAGCAGTGGGACAAACACCGGGGAGCTGTTTTTT. Translation gives CASSGTNTGELFF.

V gene TRBV5-8 combines with J gene TRBJ1-2; TRBD1 agrees at 8 bases. Looked up from germline, CDR1 is SGHTS and CDR2 is YDEGEE. V shed 7 bases, J shed 6 bases, and the junction held 17 bases outside the gene matches. The CDR3 is 16 amino acids. The CDR3 sequence is CASFTAHHQGAHGYTF. In DNA, the CDR3 is TGTGCCAGCTTTACCGCCCATCACCAGGGGGCACATGGCTACACCTTC.

The chain combines TRBV7-8 with TRBJ2-2; 7 bases agree with TRBD2. The CDR3 runs 18 residues. Germline CDR1 and CDR2: SGHVS and FQNEAQ. V was clipped by 5 bases and J by 4 bases; unmatched bases: 16. This chain's CDR3 is CASSRPGGGSGLTGELFF. The CDR3 DNA reads as TGTGCCAGCAGCCGCCCTGGGGGGGGGAGCGGCCTCACCGGGGAGCTGTTTTTT. The complete variable domain, with remaining parts taken from reference TRBV7-8 and TRBJ2-2, reads GAGVSQSPRYKVAKRGQDVALRCDPISGHVSLFWYQQALGQGPEFLTYFQNEAQLDKSGLPSDRFFAERPEGSVSTLKIQRTQQEDSAVYLCASSRPGGGSGLTGELFFGEGSRLTVL.

The gene calls are TRBV5-6 and TRBJ2-7; D gene uncertain. Germline loops: CDR1 SGHDT, CDR2 YYEEEE. The V gene lost 1 base and the J gene lost 3 bases, with 5 bases spanning the gap. The CDR3 covers 12 residues. The CDR3 is CASSLTDYEQYF. The CDR3 DNA follows: TGTGCCAGCAGCTTGACAGACTACGAGCAGTACTTC.

This rearrangement joins TRBV10-3 to TRBJ2-1; 8 bases are shared with TRBD2. CDR1 and CDR2 (germline): ENHRY, SYGVKD. J was trimmed by 5 bases and V by 3 bases; bases with no gene match: 12. The CDR3 loop spans 17 amino acids. CDR3 sequence: CAISDWSGTRGNNEQFF. DNA of the CDR3: TGTGCCATCAGTGATTGGTCAGGGACTAGAGGAAACAATGAGCAGTTCTTC.

Concerning this clone itself: At one end the junction does not follow the germline gene, possibly because of a read error. The chain couples TRBV5-1 to TRBJ2-5; maybe TRBD2 (6 bases). Germline V lookup: CDR1 SGHRS, CDR2 YFSETQ. This CDR3 contains 12 residues. This chain's CDR3 is CASSLVREIQYF. The CDR3 nucleotides read TGCGCCAGCAGCTTGGTCCGGGAGATCCAGTACTTC.

The chain links TRBV11-2 to TRBJ2-1; 8 bases align to TRBD2. This CDR3 is built from 14 residues. The junction had 7 bases not matched to a gene; V was cut back by 4 bases and J by 8 bases. CDR1 and CDR2 (germline): SGHAT, FQNNGV. In DNA form, the CDR3 reads TGTGCCAGCAGCTGGAGCGGGACTAGAGATGAGCAGTTCTTC. It encodes CASSWSGTRDEQFF.

V and J are TRBV10-3 and TRBJ2-3; D not resolved. Between the trimmed V and J ends, which lost 4 bases and 3 bases, there was a span of 5 bases. CDR1 and CDR2 (germline): ENHRY, SYGVKD. CDR3 length: 12 residues. CDR3 bases: TGTGCCATCAGTGGAGCAACAGATACGCAGTATTTT. Amino acid sequence: CAISGATDTQYF.

The V and J genes are TRBV24-1 and TRBJ1-1, with 7 bases lining up with TRBD1. V trimming: 5 bases; J trimming: 10 bases; junction bases outside the gene matches: 9. The V gene's germline CDR1 is KGHDR and CDR2 SFDVKD. The CDR3 length is 13 residues. CDR3 sequence: CATSAPGQPVAFF. The CDR3 DNA follows: TGTGCCACCAGTGCTCCGGGACAGCCCGTAGCTTTCTTT.

The chain is built from TRBV15 and TRBJ2-4; D is perhaps TRBD2 (5 bases). Deletions cut 0 bases from V and 0 bases from J, with 18 bases between. Germline assignment: CDR1 LNHNV and CDR2 YYDKDF (reference sequence). The CDR3 runs 19 residues. The DNA of the CDR3 is TGTGCCACCAGCAGAGATCGGGGTATAACAGACCTAGCCAAAAACATTCAGTACTTC. Translated, it gives CATSRDRGITDLAKNIQYF.

V is TRBV3-1 (or the pseudogene TRBV3-2) and J is TRBJ1-5, with 12 bases that match TRBD1. CDR3 length equals 15 residues. The germline gives CDR1 LGHDT, CDR2 YNNKEL (reference sequence). Trimming cost V 4 bases and J 6 bases; bases outside gene matches: 4. The CDR3 loop reads CASSPGTGGGQPQHF. The CDR3 DNA reads TGTGCCAGCAGCCCAGGGACAGGGGGCGGTCAGCCCCAGCATTTT.

The rearrangement uses TRBV19 and TRBJ2-2; 9 positions match TRBD1. Germline trimming cut 8 bases from V and 6 bases from J; bases unmatched to any gene: 13. CDR3 length equals 16 residues. Germline-derived CDR1 and CDR2 are LNHDA and SQIVND (reference sequence). The CDR3 loop reads CASLSTGGPASGELFF. In DNA, the CDR3 is TGTGCCAGTTTATCGACAGGGGGTCCTGCCTCCGGGGAGCTGTTTTTT.

The genes are TRBV6-2 or TRBV6-3 and TRBJ2-4; D gene uncertain. V was cut by 4 bases and J by 0 bases, with 10 bases left in between. Germline-derived CDR1 and CDR2 are MNHEY and SVGEGT. The CDR3 sequence is 15 residues long. The CDR3 coding sequence is TGTGCCAGCAGTTTCGGCGGTCTAGCCAAAAACATTCAGTACTTC. Residues: CASSFGGLAKNIQYF.

The chain's CDR3 is CASSYQTTQGGGELFF. CDR3 coding DNA: TGTGCCAGCAGTTACCAGACCACGCAAGGGGGCGGGGAGCTGTTTTTT. This chain connects TRBV6-2 or TRBV6-3 to TRBJ2-2; D might be TRBD1 (6 bases). This CDR3 contains 16 residues. Trimming stripped 2 bases from V and 7 bases from J, with 17 bases between. In germline, CDR1 is MNHEY, CDR2 SVGEGT.

CDR3 DNA: TGTGCCAGCAGTTTACAGGGGGACTATGGCTACACCTTC. This encodes CASSLQGDYGYTF. The chain has TRBV27 and TRBJ1-2; 7 bases fit TRBD1. The CDR3 is made up of 13 amino acids. The J segment lost 3 bases and the V segment lost 2 bases, leaving 0 bases of the junction unmatched. CDR1 is MNHEY and CDR2 is SMNVEV in the germline V gene (reference sequence).

The rearrangement links TRBV10-3 to TRBJ2-1; D uncertain. The germline V gene encodes CDR1 ENHRY and CDR2 SYGVKD. This CDR3 is 11 amino acids long. V lost 6 bases and J 6 bases, leaving 6 bases between the germline ends. This CDR3 reads CAISGANEQFF. CDR3 bases: TGTGCCATCAGCGGAGCCAATGAGCAGTTCTTC.

The chain is built from TRBV30 and TRBJ1-2, with 7 bases matching TRBD1. The germline V gene encodes CDR1 GTSNPN and CDR2 SVGIG (reference sequence). The V gene end was trimmed by 2 bases and the J gene end by 8 bases; junction bases not matched to a gene: 11. CDR3 length equals 14 residues. The CDR3 loop reads CAWSRQGLGGGYTF. The CDR3 DNA follows: TGTGCCTGGAGTCGACAGGGACTAGGAGGGGGCTACACCTTC.

J is TRBJ1-3 and V is TRBV4-3, with D perhaps TRBD1 (5 bases). Germline loops: CDR1 LGHNA, CDR2 YSLEER. The CDR3 has 15 amino acids. V was trimmed by 0 bases and J by 1 base, leaving 7 bases between them. This chain's CDR3 is CASSQDSGSGNTIYF. CDR3 in DNA: TGCGCCAGCAGCCAAGATTCAGGGTCTGGAAACACCATATATTTT.

This chain uses TRBV19 with TRBJ2-1; 8 bases fit TRBD2. The CDR3 spans 16 residues. The V and J ends lost 5 bases and 4 bases, in that order; junction bases with no gene match: 10. Germline lookup yields CDR1 LNHDA and CDR2 SQIVND (reference sequence). Written as DNA, the CDR3 is TGTGCCAGTAGTGAAATACGTAGCGGGACTTACAATGAGCAGTTCTTC. It specifies CASSEIRSGTYNEQFF.

The CDR3 coding sequence is TGTGCCAGCAGTATCCTGGACTCCCGTTTGAGGGAGCTGTTTTTT. The encoded protein is CASSILDSRLRELFF. The chain is built from TRBV6-5 and TRBJ2-2; maybe TRBD2 (5 bases). V was clipped by 5 bases and J by 9 bases, with 19 bases between them. CDR1 is MNHEY and CDR2 is SVGAGI in the germline V gene. The CDR3 length is 15 residues.

The chain uses TRBV18 and TRBJ2-6; 11 bases agree with TRBD2. CDR3 size: 18 residues. Germline CDR1 and CDR2: KGHSH and LQKENI. V dropped 6 bases and J dropped 0; count of bases not matched to a gene: 7. The CDR3 DNA reads as TGTGCCAGCTCGCAACTAGCGGGAGTCAGCTCTGGGGCCAACGTCCTGACTTTC. The encoded protein is CASSQLAGVSSGANVLTF.

This sequence joins TRBV24-1 and TRBJ2-2; D gene unclear. Germline CDR1 and CDR2: KGHDR and SFDVKD. The V end was cut by 8 bases, the J end by 2 bases, with 8 bases between. The CDR3 has 13 residues. The CDR3 region is CATNTPNTGELFF. CDR3 DNA: TGTGCCACCAATACACCTAACACCGGGGAGCTGTTTTTT.

This clone was observed a few times. V gene TRBV9 combines with J gene TRBJ1-5, with unresolved D. Deletions cut 0 bases from V and 4 bases from J, with 8 bases between. This CDR3 has 14 residues. Germline loops: CDR1 SGDLS, CDR2 YYNGEE. Here the CDR3 reads CASSVGKENQPQHF. The CDR3 DNA follows: TGTGCCAGCAGCGTAGGCAAGGAGAATCAGCCCCAGCATTTT. Together with reference TRBV9 and TRBJ1-5, the CDR3 gives the full variable domain: DSGVTQTPKHLITATGQRVTLRCSPRSGDLSVYWYQQSLDQGLQFLIQYYNGEERAKGNILERFSAQQFPDLHSELNLSSLELGDSALYFCASSVGKENQPQHFGDGTRLSIL.

This chain links TRBV6-1 with TRBJ2-7, with D tentatively TRBD2 (6 bases). The CDR3 contains 15 residues. Germline CDR1 is MNHNS and CDR2 is SASEGT. V gave up 1 base and J gave up 2 bases, with 12 bases separating them. The CDR3 sequence is CASSEVPGLTYEQYF. Here the CDR3 DNA reads TGTGCCAGCAGTGAAGTACCGGGACTTACCTACGAGCAGTACTTC.

The chain links TRBV30 to TRBJ1-1, with unresolved D. This CDR3 is built from 13 residues. Germline CDR1 reads GTSNPN; CDR2 reads SVGIG (reference sequence). Trimming left V 2 bases short and J 0 bases short, with 7 bases between. The CDR3 is CAWSIGMNTEAFF. CDR3 bases: TGTGCCTGGAGTATCGGGATGAACACTGAAGCTTTCTTT.

The chain carries TRBV15 and TRBJ1-2, with 7 positions matching TRBD1. Germline V CDR1 and CDR2: LNHNV, YYDKDF (reference sequence). The CDR3 covers 14 residues. The trim removed 5 bases at V and 0 bases at J, leaving 3 bases unmatched. This CDR3 reads CATSYGTANYGYTF. Here the CDR3 DNA reads TGTGCCACCAGCTACGGGACAGCTAACTATGGCTACACCTTC.